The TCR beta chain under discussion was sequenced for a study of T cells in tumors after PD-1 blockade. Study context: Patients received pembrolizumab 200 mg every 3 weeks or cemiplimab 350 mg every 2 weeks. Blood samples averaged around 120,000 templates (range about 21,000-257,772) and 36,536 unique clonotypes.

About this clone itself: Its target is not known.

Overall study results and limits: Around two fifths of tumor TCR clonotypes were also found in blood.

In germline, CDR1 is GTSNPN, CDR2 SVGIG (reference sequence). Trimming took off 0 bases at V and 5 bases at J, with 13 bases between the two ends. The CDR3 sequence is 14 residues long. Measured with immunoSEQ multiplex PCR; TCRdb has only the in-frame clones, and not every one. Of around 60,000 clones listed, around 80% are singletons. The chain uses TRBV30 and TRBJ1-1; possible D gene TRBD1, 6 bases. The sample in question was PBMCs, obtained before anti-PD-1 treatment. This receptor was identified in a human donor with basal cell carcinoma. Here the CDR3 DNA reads TGTGCCTGGAGTGTACGGGGGCGGTGGACTGAAGCTTTCTTT. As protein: CAWSVRGRWTEAFF.